The clone carrying this T cell receptor (beta chain) was found a few times. What it binds is unknown. These data originate in a study of shared clonotypes between healthy human individuals. Study-level findings and limits: The sharing of 4.5% to 5.5% of naive CD4 clonotypes was seen across a few donors. What limited the represented genetic and exposure-history diversity was the small number of donors.

Measured with immunoSEQ multiplex PCR; TCRdb has only the in-frame clones, and not every one. Of some 660,000 clones listed, about 80% were seen once; the top ten hold 1.5% to 2%. The V gene end was trimmed by 4 bases and the J gene end by 5 bases; junction bases not matched to a gene: 5. The germline CDR1 and CDR2 sequences are LNHNV and YYDKDF (reference sequence). The length of the CDR3 is 16 residues. This sequence was found in a woman in her 30s in good health. The V and J genes are TRBV15 and TRBJ2-2; 12 bases agree with TRBD1. Sequenced input: memory CD4+ T cells sorted from blood. Subset specified: CD45RA-negative fraction. The CDR3 here is CATSTRDRGRTGELFF. The CDR3 DNA follows: TGTGCCACCAGCACCCGGGACAGGGGGCGTACCGGGGAGCTGTTTTTT.